This TCR beta chain is from a study of blood T cell repertoires in COVID-19. The V gene's germline CDR1 is LGHNA and CDR2 YSLEER. The CDR3 sequence is 14 residues long. Trimming removed 0 bases from V and 2 bases from J, with 7 bases in between. Per the original data handling: Reference gene primer amplification yielded estimated nucleated cell counts. Repertoires were generated with immunoSEQ multiplex PCR, while TCRdb's copy carries only in-frame clones and drops some. V and J calls plus clone size are reproduced from that table; the DNA served to infer D and trimming. In the table there are fewer than 300,000 clones, 85% of which are singletons.

The sequenced sample consisted of PBMCs or T cells enriched from blood (not recorded which). The TCR was taken from a woman aged 45-65 years who had recovered from COVID-19. This chain connects TRBV4-3 to TRBJ1-2; TRBD1 might be the D (5 bases). In nucleotides, the CDR3 is TGCGCCAGCAGCCAAGATAACAGGAACTATGGCTACACCTTC. Its protein is CASSQDNRNYGYTF.